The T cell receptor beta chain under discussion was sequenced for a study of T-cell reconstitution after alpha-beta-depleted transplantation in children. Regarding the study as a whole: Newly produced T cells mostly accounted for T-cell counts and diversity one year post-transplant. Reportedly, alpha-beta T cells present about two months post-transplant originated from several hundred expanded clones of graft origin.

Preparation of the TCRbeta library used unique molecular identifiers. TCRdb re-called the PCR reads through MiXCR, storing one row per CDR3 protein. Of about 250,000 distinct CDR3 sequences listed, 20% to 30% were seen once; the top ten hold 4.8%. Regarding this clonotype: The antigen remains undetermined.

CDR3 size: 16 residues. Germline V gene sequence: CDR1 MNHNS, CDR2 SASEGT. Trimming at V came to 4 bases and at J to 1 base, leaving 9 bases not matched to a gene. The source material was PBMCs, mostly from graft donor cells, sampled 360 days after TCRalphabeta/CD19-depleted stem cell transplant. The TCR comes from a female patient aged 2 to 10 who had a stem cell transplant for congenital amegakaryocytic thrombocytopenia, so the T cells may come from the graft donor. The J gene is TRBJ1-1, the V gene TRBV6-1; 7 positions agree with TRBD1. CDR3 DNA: TGTGCCAGCAGTGTATGGAACCGGGACAGGAACACTGAAGCTTTCTTT. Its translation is CASSVWNRDRNTEAFF.